Below are 26 T cell receptor beta chains sequenced from a single sample in a study of blood T cell repertoires in COVID-19. TCRdb keeps only in-frame clones here, not all; method: immunoSEQ multiplex PCR. Seen here are more than 150,000 clones, about four fifths observed once, and the top ten hold 12%. The sample consisted of peripheral blood. The receptors were gathered from a woman at least 80 years old with COVID-19, enrolled during active disease.

This clone was counted between two and nine times. This chain joins TRBV7-2 and TRBJ2-7; 10 nucleotides match TRBD2. Germline-derived CDR1 and CDR2 are SGHTA and FQGNSA. V lost 5 bases to trimming and J lost 1 base; unmatched junction nucleotides: 8. CDR3 length equals 16 residues. The CDR3 bases are TGTGCCAGCAGCGGCGGACTAGCGGTTTCGTCCTACGAGCAGTACTTC. This translates into CASSGGLAVSSYEQYF.

The chain has TRBV5-1 and TRBJ1-3, with D possibly matching TRBD1 (6 bases). Trimming shortened V by 0 bases and J by 2 bases, and 12 bases separated the two germline ends. Germline lookup yields CDR1 SGHRS and CDR2 YFSETQ. The CDR3 covers 16 residues. This chain's CDR3 is CASSLGIGTTGNTIYF. The CDR3 nucleotides read TGCGCCAGCAGCTTGGGGATCGGGACAACTGGAAACACCATATATTTT.

The chain couples TRBV7-9 to TRBJ2-3, with 12 bases lining up with TRBD2. Germline V gene lookup returns CDR1 SEHNR and CDR2 FQNEAQ (reference sequence). Losses at the gene ends were 1 base for V and 4 bases for J; bases not matched to a gene: 9. The CDR3 covers 18 residues. The CDR3 is CASSLELAGGPIPDTQYF. DNA of the CDR3: TGTGCCAGCAGCTTAGAACTAGCGGGGGGCCCTATCCCAGATACGCAGTATTTT.

V and J are TRBV4-1 and TRBJ1-5; D not resolved. V lost 1 base to trimming and J lost 8 bases, with 9 bases between them. Germline CDR1 is MGHRA and CDR2 is YSYEKL. This CDR3 region has 13 residues. The CDR3 DNA reads TGCGCCAGCAGCCAAGTCCCTCTAGAGCCCCAGCATTTT. Translated: CASSQVPLEPQHF.

V usage is TRBV5-4 and J usage is TRBJ2-1, with D possibly TRBD1 on 5 matching bases. CDR1 is SGHNT, CDR2 YYREEE, per germline (reference sequence). Deletions cut 1 base from V and 8 bases from J, with 10 bases between. This CDR3 contains 13 residues. CDR3 residues: CASSLSLRDEQFF. The CDR3 DNA is TGTGCCAGCAGCTTGAGTCTCAGGGATGAGCAGTTCTTC. The full variable domain, rest sourced from reference TRBV5-4 and TRBJ2-1, is ETGVTQSPTHLIKTRGQQVTLRCSSQSGHNTVSWYQQALGQGPQFIFQYYREEENGRGNFPPRFSGLQFPNYSSELNVNALELDDSALYLCASSLSLRDEQFFGPGTRLTVL.

The table lists this clone with a few counts. The chain is built from TRBV2 and TRBJ2-2, with 8 bases lining up with TRBD2. Germline V lookup: CDR1 SNHLY, CDR2 FYNNEI. CDR3 length: 13 amino acids. J gave up 6 bases and V 6 bases, and 3 bases lay outside the gene matches. CDR3 sequence: CASRKAGAGELFF. The CDR3 DNA follows: TGTGCCAGCAGGAAAGCGGGAGCCGGGGAGCTGTTTTTT.

This clone has only a few counts. The chain recombines TRBV3-1 (or the pseudogene TRBV3-2) with TRBJ1-2, with 11 bases fitting TRBD1. Germline V CDR1 and CDR2: LGHDT, YNNKEL (reference sequence). The trim removed 1 base at V and 3 bases at J, leaving 4 bases unmatched. The CDR3 has 16 residues. CDR3 nucleotide sequence: TGTGCCAGCAGCCAAGCTTGGACAGGGGGCTACTATGGCTACACCTTC. Its translation: CASSQAWTGGYYGYTF.

The chain uses TRBV6-2 or TRBV6-3 and TRBJ1-6; D not resolved. This CDR3 spans 16 amino acids. Germline CDR1 reads MNHEY; CDR2 reads SVGEGT. The ends were cut back, 6 bases at V and 4 bases at J, with 16 bases in the middle. This CDR3 is CASSPRTVYYNSPLHF. The CDR3 bases are TGTGCCAGCAGCCCGAGAACAGTGTATTATAATTCACCCCTCCACTTT.

The rearrangement joins TRBV5-1 to TRBJ2-2, with 7 bases aligning to TRBD2. V shed 1 base and J 3 bases; nucleotides not matched to a gene: 6. This CDR3 has 16 residues. Germline-derived CDR1 and CDR2 are SGHRS and YFSETQ. CDR3: CASSLSGEFYTGELFF. In DNA, the CDR3 is TGCGCCAGCAGCTTGAGCGGGGAATTTTACACCGGGGAGCTGTTTTTT.

The gene calls are TRBV27 and TRBJ2-1; 10 nucleotides agree with TRBD1. V was clipped by 6 bases and J by 4 bases; unmatched bases: 9. CDR3 size: 16 residues. From germline, CDR1 is MNHEY and CDR2 SMNVEV (reference sequence). CDR3 region: CASRTGTGVGYNEQFF. CDR3 bases: TGTGCCAGCAGAACCGGGACAGGGGTGGGTTACAATGAGCAGTTCTTC.

A few counts support this clone. The gene calls are TRBV7-8 and TRBJ1-2; D ambiguous. The CDR3 consists of 15 residues. Per the germline V gene, CDR1 is SGHVS and CDR2 is FQNEAQ. Trimming cost V 3 bases and J 1 base, with 12 bases left between them. The CDR3 here is CASSFSGLLNYGYTF. The DNA for the CDR3 is TGTGCCAGCAGCTTCTCTGGCCTCCTTAACTATGGCTACACCTTC.

This chain uses TRBV24-1 with TRBJ1-1, with 8 positions matching TRBD1. The V segment lost 4 bases and the J segment 7 bases; nucleotides outside the gene matches: 10. The germline V gene encodes CDR1 KGHDR and CDR2 SFDVKD. The CDR3 extends over 15 amino acids. CDR3: CATSERGTGVNEAFF. DNA for the CDR3: TGTGCCACCAGTGAACGCGGGACAGGAGTGAATGAAGCTTTCTTT.

The chain carries TRBV11-1 and TRBJ1-2; D is perhaps TRBD1 (5 bases). Trimming left V 5 bases short and J 0 bases short, with 16 bases between. This CDR3 spans 16 amino acids. Germline lookup yields CDR1 SGHAT and CDR2 FQDESV (reference sequence). CDR3 sequence: CASSHGLPGANYGYTF. In nucleotides, the CDR3 is TGTGCCAGCAGCCATGGACTGCCGGGGGCTAACTATGGCTACACCTTC. The variable domain in full, completed from reference TRBV11-1 and TRBJ1-2, reads EAEVAQSPRYKITEKSQAVAFWCDPISGHATLYWYRQILGQGPELLVQFQDESVVDDSQLPKDRFSAERLKGVDSTLKIQPAELGDSAMYLCASSHGLPGANYGYTFGSGTRLTVV.

J is TRBJ2-3 and V is TRBV2; 8 bases agree with TRBD2. Per germline, CDR1 SNHLY and CDR2 FYNNEI. V lost 7 bases to trimming and J lost 3 bases; unmatched junction nucleotides: 6. CDR3 size: 14 residues. CDR3 in DNA: TGTGCCAGCACGGCGGGACTAGAGACAGATACGCAGTATTTT. Its protein is CASTAGLETDTQYF.

The V gene is TRBV7-2, the J gene TRBJ2-1, with TRBD2 identical over 9 bases. Germline V gene data show CDR1 as SGHTA and CDR2 as FQGNSA. Trimming cost V 6 bases and J 5 bases; bases outside gene matches: 11. This CDR3 contains 16 residues. CDR3 sequence: CASRKPPGLANNEQFF. CDR3 coding DNA: TGTGCCAGCAGGAAACCCCCGGGACTAGCAAACAATGAGCAGTTCTTC.

The chain uses TRBV7-9 and TRBJ1-2, with unresolved D. CDR1 SEHNR and CDR2 FQNEAQ come from the germline V gene (reference sequence). The CDR3 has 13 residues. Trimming shortened V by 2 bases and J by 4 bases, and 8 bases separated the two germline ends. The CDR3 DNA is TGTGCCAGCAGCTTAATCTATGGCTATGGCTACACCTTC. Amino acids: CASSLIYGYGYTF.

This chain joins TRBV5-1 and TRBJ2-7, with TRBD2 matching 14 bases. Germline V gives CDR1 SGHRS, CDR2 YFSETQ. V shed 4 bases, J shed 5 bases, and the junction held 5 bases outside the gene matches. CDR3 length equals 15 residues. In DNA, the CDR3 is TGCGCCAGCAGCCCGGGACTAGCGGGAGTGGACGAGCAGTACTTC. It specifies CASSPGLAGVDEQYF.

Here the CDR3 DNA reads TGTGCCAGCAGCTCGGACAGGACATCCTATGGCTACACCTTC. It encodes CASSSDRTSYGYTF. V is TRBV7-2 and J is TRBJ1-2, with 7 bases that match TRBD1. Germline-derived CDR1 and CDR2 are SGHTA and FQGNSA. The J segment lost 4 bases and the V segment lost 4 bases, leaving 6 bases of the junction unmatched. The CDR3 runs to 14 residues.

This clone is a singleton in its sample. The genes are TRBV18 and TRBJ2-7; possible D gene TRBD2, 7 bases. V was pared by 0 bases and J by 3 bases, with 18 bases between. The CDR3 runs 17 residues. Per germline, CDR1 KGHSH and CDR2 LQKENI. The CDR3 spells CASSPPVSGGGNYEQYF. The CDR3, as DNA: TGTGCCAGCTCACCACCGGTATCTGGGGGGGGCAACTACGAGCAGTACTTC.

The chain combines TRBV7-6 with TRBJ2-5, with a possible D match to TRBD2 (5 bases). Germline CDR1 reads SGHVS; CDR2 reads FNYEAQ. CDR3 length equals 15 residues. V dropped 3 bases and J dropped 4 bases, with 15 bases sitting between them. The CDR3 coding sequence is TGTGCCAGCAGCTTTTTGGGGAGTGGCGTAGAGACCCAGTACTTC. It specifies CASSFLGSGVETQYF.

The rearrangement links TRBV19 to TRBJ1-1, with 9 bases that match TRBD1. The germline V gene encodes CDR1 LNHDA and CDR2 SQIVND (reference sequence). This CDR3 is 14 amino acids long. The junction had 6 bases not matched to a gene; V was cut back by 5 bases and J by 5 bases. The CDR3 sequence: CASSLQGAWTEAFF. CDR3 sequence (DNA): TGTGCCAGTAGTTTACAGGGGGCATGGACTGAAGCTTTCTTT.

The genes are TRBV7-2 and TRBJ1-3; TRBD1 is a possible D gene (5 bases). Germline CDR1 SGHTA, CDR2 FQGNSA. The CDR3 is made up of 18 amino acids. Deletions cut 2 bases from V and 6 bases from J, with 23 bases between. Here the CDR3 DNA reads TGTGCCAGCAGCTTACCCCCACGGGGGACCAGGGCCATAAACACCATATATTTT. Amino acids: CASSLPPRGTRAINTIYF.

The V call is TRBV5-1, the J call TRBJ2-1; tentative D call: TRBD2 (5 bases). In germline, CDR1 is SGHRS, CDR2 YFSETQ. The CDR3 loop spans 18 amino acids. V shed 3 bases and J shed 3 bases, with 22 bases lying between them. CDR3 sequence: CASSSVQGIASYYNEQFF. The CDR3 region has the DNA TGCGCCAGCAGCTCGGTTCAAGGCATAGCGAGCTACTACAATGAGCAGTTCTTC.

This clone was detected only a few times. The genes are TRBV5-1 and TRBJ1-2; D call uncertain. V was pared by 6 bases and J by 2 bases, with 17 bases between. Germline loops: CDR1 SGHRS, CDR2 YFSETQ. There are 15 residues in the CDR3. CDR3 DNA sequence: TGCGCCAGCATCCCAGATCTCAGTCGAAACTATGGCTACACCTTC. It encodes CASIPDLSRNYGYTF.

V is TRBV27 and J is TRBJ2-7, with a possible D match to TRBD1 (5 bases). The CDR3 has 14 residues. Germline values: CDR1 MNHEY, CDR2 SMNVEV (reference sequence). V was trimmed by 7 bases and J by 0 bases, leaving 13 bases between them. The chain's CDR3 is CASKGQKSSYEQYF. CDR3 DNA: TGTGCCAGCAAGGGGCAAAAGAGCTCCTACGAGCAGTACTTC.

This clone was seen just once. The chain is built from TRBV6-5 and TRBJ2-1; the match to TRBD1 covers 7 bases. The junction had 4 bases not matched to a gene; V was cut back by 6 bases and J by 2 bases. The CDR3 is 14 residues long. Germline V gene lookup returns CDR1 MNHEY and CDR2 SVGAGI. The CDR3 coding sequence is TGTGCCAGCAGCACCGGGACAGCCTACAATGAGCAGTTCTTC. This translates into CASSTGTAYNEQFF.